The rows below give T cell receptor beta chains drawn from one sample of a study of early T cells in non-severe SARS-CoV-2 infection. TCRdb reprocessed the 5' RACE reads with MiXCR, giving one entry per CDR3 protein. The sample lists 25,000 to 35,000 distinct CDR3 sequences, about 6% occurring once. Sequencing was performed on whole blood. The receptors were sampled from an adult who was a healthcare worker with PCR-confirmed SARS-CoV-2 infection or an uninfected control (not recorded which). The CDR3 runs from the conserved cysteine through the conserved F or W. Fields, in order: J gene, V gene, D gene, CDR3 protein. A D gene is named only where the DNA matches it firmly.

TRBJ2-1 | TRBV20-1 | . | CSARDRTNNNEQFF
TRBJ1-2 | TRBV28 | TRBD1 | CASSLQGVYGVDGYTF
TRBJ2-7 | TRBV28 | . | CASSLPKTTGYGPYEQYF
TRBJ2-1 | TRBV20-1 | . | CSASTGYEQFF
TRBJ1-1 | TRBV7-2 | . | CASSLSLNTEAFF
TRBJ2-6 | TRBV7-6 | . | CASSLLQSSGANVLTF
TRBJ1-1 | TRBV5-5 | TRBD1 | CASSLRTGNTEAFF
TRBJ2-3 | TRBV20-1 | . | CSASSLTDTQYF
TRBJ1-6 | TRBV7-8 | TRBD1 | CASSWGTGRESPLHF
TRBJ1-2 | TRBV12-3/TRBV12-4 | TRBD1 | CASSNRGLDYGYTF
TRBJ1-1 | TRBV5-4 | . | CASRQKDENTEAFF
TRBJ2-7 | TRBV13 | . | CASSPSPRQGRTYEQYF
TRBJ1-2 | TRBV7-2 | . | CASSPPPGGYTF
TRBJ2-7 | TRBV20-1 | TRBD2 | CSARPLAGSSYEQYF
TRBJ2-7 | TRBV10-3 | TRBD1 | CAISGQGYEQYF
TRBJ2-2 | TRBV7-2 | . | CASSPEQGSAGELFF
TRBJ2-1 | TRBV12-3/TRBV12-4 | TRBD2 | CASLKDAGGTYNEQFF
TRBJ2-5 | TRBV5-4 | . | CASSPEAVGQETQYF
TRBJ1-2 | TRBV30 | . | CAWNGGTNYGYTF
TRBJ2-5 | TRBV15 | . | CATSRDQETQYF
TRBJ1-5 | TRBV20-1 | . | CSAWGAGDGEPQHF
TRBJ2-1 | TRBV18 | . | CASSPRLDPVNEQFF
TRBJ2-7 | TRBV12-3/TRBV12-4 | TRBD2 | CASSLPSGGAFEQYF
TRBJ1-2 | TRBV7-2 | TRBD1 | CASSLNRGQGASGYTF
TRBJ1-1 | TRBV19 | . | CASGVPASLGAFF
TRBJ2-7 | TRBV29-1 | TRBD1 | CSASRDRDYEQYF
TRBJ2-5 | TRBV6-6 | TRBD2 | CASSYLTSGVYQETQYF
TRBJ2-5 | TRBV29-1 | TRBD2 | CSVEALLAGVETQYF
TRBJ1-2 | TRBV4-3 | . | CASSQDQWGYTF
TRBJ1-6 | TRBV29-1 | . | CSVDFRSISDSPLHF
TRBJ1-4 | TRBV5-6 | . | CASSLRGGQREKLFF
TRBJ1-3 | TRBV5-4 | . | CASSLSPAGNTIYF
TRBJ2-7 | TRBV9 | TRBD1 | CASSVGTGGLYEQYF
TRBJ2-5 | TRBV14 | . | CASSQQQGPQETQYF
TRBJ2-7 | TRBV20-1 | TRBD1 | CSATPLTGWVYEQYF
TRBJ2-7 | TRBV15 | . | CATSRDFGDPRPYEQYF
TRBJ1-4 | TRBV6-1 | TRBD1 | CASRGQGEGSGEKLFF